A selection of T cell receptor beta chains follows, all from one sample in a study of Ad26.COV2.S vaccination and SARS-CoV-2 variants. Clones were sequenced by immunoSEQ multiplex PCR, and TCRdb holds only the in-frame ones, with some missing. Of 300,000 to 450,000 clones listed, approximately 85% were seen once; the top ten hold 3.3%. Sequencing was performed on peripheral blood, taken in a trial of Ad26.COV2.S vaccine versus placebo. All receptors derive from a person aged 18 to 59 who received the Ad26.COV2.S COVID-19 vaccine or a placebo. Each CDR3 is given with its conserved first and last residue. Each record gives: CDR3 protein, CDR3 DNA, D gene, clone size, V gene, J gene. D genes are given only for firm matches. Clone size is given for some rows only: seen once, a few or many times, or a class if the clone is expanded.

CASSYLAGNEQYF,TGTGCCAGCAGTTATTTGGCAGGCAACGAGCAGTACTTC,-,-,TRBV6-5,TRBJ2-7
CASSLSGTSGTYNEQFF,TGTGCCAGCAGCTTGTCCGGGACTAGCGGGACCTACAATGAGCAGTTCTTC,TRBD2,-,TRBV7-2,TRBJ2-1
CASRGGDTGELFF,TGCGCCAGCAGGGGGGGGGACACCGGGGAGCTGTTTTTT,TRBD2,-,TRBV10-1,TRBJ2-2
CASRIEGNTIYF,TGTGCCAGCAGAATAGAGGGGAACACCATATATTTT,-,-,TRBV7-9,TRBJ1-3
CASSPRDYYGYTF,TGTGCCAGTAGTCCCAGGGACTACTATGGCTACACCTTC,-,few,TRBV19,TRBJ1-2
CASSQDRQIYGYTF,TGTGCCAGCTCCCAAGATCGACAGATCTATGGCTACACCTTC,-,-,TRBV18,TRBJ1-2
CATSRDRVKEAFF,TGTGCCACCAGCAGGGACCGGGTTAAAGAAGCTTTCTTT,-,once,TRBV15,TRBJ1-1
CASSLAGQAEQFF,TGTGCCAGCAGCTTAGCCGGACAGGCGGAGCAGTTCTTC,TRBD1,-,TRBV7-9,TRBJ2-1
CASSFGRGGETQYF,TGTGCCAGCAGTTTCGGCAGGGGAGGGGAGACCCAGTACTTC,-,-,TRBV27,TRBJ2-5
CASSPLVLTSSYNEQFF,TGTGCCAGCAGTCCCCTCGTACTAACAAGCTCCTACAATGAGCAGTTCTTC,-,-,TRBV6-6,TRBJ2-1